A single sample gave rise to the 30 T cell receptor beta chains below, sequenced in a study of cytomegalovirus exposure and HLA in healthy donors. This PCR relied on a set of 60 Vbeta primers and 13 Jbeta primers. Measured with immunoSEQ multiplex PCR; TCRdb has only the in-frame clones, and not every one. The repertoire has around 150,000 clones, about four fifths of them found once; the top ten carry roughly 13%. Sequencing input: PBMCs. The receptors were sampled from a woman aged 50 to 60 in good health and CMV-seronegative.

CDR3: CAIRVPGLAHNEQFF. The CDR3 DNA reads as TGTGCCATCAGGGTCCCGGGACTAGCCCACAATGAGCAGTTCTTC. The gene calls are TRBV10-3 and TRBJ2-1; 9 bases map to TRBD2. The CDR3 length is 15 residues. The germline V gene encodes CDR1 ENHRY and CDR2 SYGVKD. The trim removed 6 bases at V and 5 bases at J, leaving 8 bases unmatched.

V is TRBV2 and J is TRBJ2-5; 10 bases are shared with TRBD1. CDR1 and CDR2 (germline): SNHLY, FYNNEI. The CDR3 extends over 13 amino acids. The V segment lost 6 bases and the J segment 3 bases; nucleotides outside the gene matches: 1. The CDR3 here is CASRGTGEETQYF. The CDR3 region has the DNA TGTGCCAGCAGGGGGACAGGGGAAGAGACCCAGTACTTC.

The chain has TRBV7-2 and TRBJ2-7; TRBD1 is a possible D gene (7 bases). Germline loops: CDR1 SGHTA, CDR2 FQGNSA. CDR3 length: 18 residues. Between the trimmed V and J ends, which lost 2 bases and 0 bases, there was a span of 20 bases. The DNA of the CDR3 is TGTGCCAGCAGCTTATCACCAGGGGGACTGGCGAGCTCCTACGAGCAGTACTTC. Translation gives CASSLSPGGLASSYEQYF.

This rearrangement joins TRBV6-1 to TRBJ1-5, with a tentative D call TRBD1 (5 bases). Trimming cost V 11 bases and J 3 bases, with 20 bases left between them. This CDR3 comprises 15 residues. Looked up from germline, CDR1 is MNHNS and CDR2 is SASEGT. CDR3 residues: CASRNVGQLNQPQHF. The CDR3 DNA sequence: TGTGCCTCCAGGAACGTAGGACAACTCAATCAGCCCCAGCATTTT.

The chain has TRBV6-1 and TRBJ2-7; no clear D. The ends were cut back, 6 bases at V and 1 base at J, with 7 bases in the middle. Germline values: CDR1 MNHNS, CDR2 SASEGT. This CDR3 is 12 amino acids long. The CDR3 reads CASRVASYEQYF. The CDR3 DNA reads as TGTGCCAGCAGGGTTGCGTCCTACGAGCAGTACTTC.

The chain recombines TRBV30 with TRBJ1-4; no clear D. In germline, CDR1 is GTSNPN, CDR2 SVGIG (reference sequence). This CDR3 has 15 amino acids. Trimming removed 1 base at V and 5 bases at J, with 14 bases between. CDR3: CAWSETSGKNEKLFF. CDR3 in DNA: TGTGCCTGGAGTGAAACCTCGGGGAAGAATGAAAAACTGTTTTTT.

This clone was detected a few times. The chain's CDR3 is CASSSGSRTEAFF. CDR3 nucleotides: TGTGCCAGTAGTTCAGGGTCGCGTACTGAAGCTTTCTTT. The J gene is TRBJ1-1, the V gene TRBV19; the D gene is possibly TRBD1 (5 bases). The CDR3 consists of 13 residues. Germline CDR1 LNHDA, CDR2 SQIVND (reference sequence). V lost 5 bases, J lost 5 bases, and 12 bases lay in between.

This sequence joins TRBV29-1 and TRBJ1-2, with D perhaps TRBD1 (5 bases). CDR1 SQVTM and CDR2 ANQGSEA come from the germline V gene. The CDR3 runs to 12 residues. V lost 4 bases and J lost 7, with 13 bases in between. CDR3 bases: TGCAGCGTTGCTCCGGGGGGGGGTGGCTACACCTTC. Its protein is CSVAPGGGGYTF.

The chain carries TRBV4-3 and TRBJ1-5, with D unresolved. The CDR3 is 15 residues long. The V end was cut by 0 bases, the J end by 2 bases, with 8 bases between. Per germline, CDR1 LGHNA and CDR2 YSLEER. CDR3 amino acids: CASSQEPGGNQPQHF. The CDR3 bases are TGCGCCAGCAGCCAAGAACCGGGAGGCAATCAGCCCCAGCATTTT.

The V and J genes are TRBV7-2 and TRBJ2-1; 14 positions match TRBD2. J lost 13 bases, V lost 4 bases, and 9 bases had no gene match. Germline CDR1 reads SGHTA; CDR2 reads FQGNSA. The CDR3 covers 15 residues. The CDR3 loop reads CASSSGLAGAPYQFF. The CDR3 region has the DNA TGTGCCAGCAGCTCGGGACTAGCGGGGGCCCCATACCAGTTCTTC. Looking up the rest from reference TRBV7-2 and TRBJ2-1 gives the full variable domain: GAGVSQSPSNKVTEKGKDVELRCDPISGHTALYWYRQSLGQGLEFLIYFQGNSAPDKSGLPSDRFSAERTGGSVSTLTIQRTQQEDSAVYLCASSSGLAGAPYQFFGPGTRLTVL.

This clone was counted a single time. Other DNA sequences in the sample encode the same CDR3. This chain joins TRBV6-1 and TRBJ1-2, with a tentative D call TRBD1 (5 bases). The CDR3 spans 15 residues. V lost 3 bases, J lost 3 bases, and 14 bases lay in between. Germline CDR1 and CDR2: MNHNS and SASEGT. CDR3 DNA sequence: TGTGCCAGCAGTGAGGCGGCAGGGTGGGACTATGGCTACACCTTC. Amino acids: CASSEAAGWDYGYTF.

This chain links TRBV29-1 with TRBJ1-2, with 10 bases matching TRBD1. Germline V gene lookup returns CDR1 SQVTM and CDR2 ANQGSEA. The trim removed 6 bases at V and 8 bases at J, leaving 9 bases unmatched. This CDR3 spans 13 amino acids. The CDR3 nucleotides are TGCAGCGTCCTAAGACAGGGGGCGAAGGGCTACACCTTC. Its protein is CSVLRQGAKGYTF.

The V and J genes are TRBV7-2 and TRBJ2-3; 16 bases line up with TRBD2. CDR1 is SGHTA and CDR2 is FQGNSA in the germline V gene. The CDR3 runs to 16 residues. The V gene end was trimmed by 10 bases and the J gene end by 2 bases; junction bases not matched to a gene: 6. This chain's CDR3 is CATGTSGGGFTDTQYF. CDR3 bases: TGTGCCACCGGGACTAGCGGGGGGGGCTTCACAGATACGCAGTATTTT.

The chain carries TRBV2 and TRBJ2-4, with D possibly being TRBD2 (7 bases). Trimming left V 8 bases short and J 3 bases short, with 14 bases between. The CDR3 covers 14 residues. Germline CDR1 reads SNHLY; CDR2 reads FYNNEI. The CDR3 region has the DNA TGTGCCAGCGACGAGGGAGGGGGCAAAAACATTCAGTACTTC. Its translation: CASDEGGGKNIQYF.

The chain has TRBV13 and TRBJ2-5, with D maybe TRBD2 (6 bases). The tail of the sequence fits TRBJ2-7 better, so the J call may be wrong. The CDR3 totals 17 residues. Per the germline V gene, CDR1 is PRHDT and CDR2 is FYEKMQ (reference sequence). The CDR3 DNA follows: TGTGCCAGCAGCTTAGGCGGCATAGCGGAGACCTCCTACGAGCAGTACTTC. This translates into CASSLGGIAETSYEQYF.

This clone was observed a few times. The chain has TRBV29-1 and TRBJ2-3; D is uncertain. The CDR3 contains 13 residues. V was clipped by 8 bases and J by 3 bases, with 15 bases between them. Looked up from germline, CDR1 is SQVTM and CDR2 is ANQGSEA. CDR3 nucleotides: TGCAGCTACTTTATTTCTCCAACAGATACGCAGTATTTT. As protein: CSYFISPTDTQYF.

This chain joins TRBV7-2 and TRBJ2-7; tentatively, D is TRBD2 (5 bases). Between the trimmed V and J ends, which lost 7 bases and 6 bases, there was a span of 16 bases. Germline values: CDR1 SGHTA, CDR2 FQGNSA. The CDR3 loop spans 13 amino acids. The CDR3 here is CASTALAFSEQYF. Written as DNA, the CDR3 is TGTGCCAGCACGGCGCTAGCTTTTTCCGAGCAGTACTTC. The variable domain in full, completed from reference TRBV7-2 and TRBJ2-7, reads GAGVSQSPSNKVTEKGKDVELRCDPISGHTALYWYRQSLGQGLEFLIYFQGNSAPDKSGLPSDRFSAERTGGSVSTLTIQRTQQEDSAVYLCASTALAFSEQYFGPGTRLTVT.

DNA of the CDR3: TGTGCCAGCAGCCAGGGCGGGGCCCTCAATGAGCAGTTCTTC. Translating it yields CASSQGGALNEQFF. The chain couples TRBV7-2 to TRBJ2-1; perhaps TRBD2 as D (6 bases). CDR1 is SGHTA and CDR2 is FQGNSA in the germline V gene. This CDR3 spans 14 amino acids. V was pared by 5 bases and J by 6 bases, with 14 bases between. The whole variable domain, remainder taken from reference TRBV7-2 and TRBJ2-1, is GAGVSQSPSNKVTEKGKDVELRCDPISGHTALYWYRQSLGQGLEFLIYFQGNSAPDKSGLPSDRFSAERTGGSVSTLTIQRTQQEDSAVYLCASSQGGALNEQFFGPGTRLTVL.

V usage is TRBV20-1 and J usage is TRBJ2-2; D is ambiguous. This CDR3 is built from 10 residues. V was pared by 2 bases and J by 7 bases, with 2 bases between. Looked up from germline, CDR1 is DFQATT and CDR2 is SNEGSKA (reference sequence). The CDR3 sequence: CSARLGELFF. The CDR3 DNA reads TGCAGTGCTAGACTCGGGGAGCTGTTTTTT.

As regards this clone: The junction departs from the called germline gene at one end, perhaps through a read error. This chain uses TRBV6-5 with TRBJ1-5; a possible D gene is TRBD1 (6 bases). CDR1 and CDR2 from the germline V gene are MNHEY and SVGAGI. The CDR3 totals 14 residues. The CDR3 nucleotides are TGCGCAAGTGCGGGGGGCATTGGCAATCAGCCCCAGCATTTT. It yields the protein CASAGGIGNQPQHF.

The chain recombines TRBV7-2 with TRBJ2-5, with 7 bases identical to TRBD1. J was trimmed by 5 bases and V by 1 base; bases with no gene match: 4. The CDR3 is 14 residues long. The germline V gene encodes CDR1 SGHTA and CDR2 FQGNSA. The CDR3 DNA sequence: TGTGCCAGCAGCTTAGACAGGGGAAGGGAGACCCAGTACTTC. This translates into CASSLDRGRETQYF.

The chain carries TRBV29-1 and TRBJ1-1, with D perhaps TRBD1 (6 bases). CDR1 and CDR2 from the germline V gene are SQVTM and ANQGSEA. The CDR3 loop spans 13 amino acids. With 6 bases removed from V and 4 bases from J, the gap between germline ends came to 15 bases. CDR3 bases: TGCAGCGTCATAGACAGGCCTGGCACTGAAGCTTTCTTT. It codes for CSVIDRPGTEAFF.

This clone was counted a few times. The CDR3 loop is CASSLEIQETQYF. The CDR3 DNA reads TGTGCCAGCAGTCTCGAGATCCAAGAGACCCAGTACTTC. This rearrangement joins TRBV6-6 to TRBJ2-5; no definite D call. Germline V CDR1 and CDR2: MNHNY, SVGAGI (reference sequence). Trimming removed 5 bases at V and 1 base at J, with 8 bases between. This CDR3 spans 13 amino acids.

The chain couples TRBV18 to TRBJ2-1; TRBD1 agrees at 7 bases. CDR1 is KGHSH, CDR2 LQKENI, per germline. The V gene end was trimmed by 3 bases and the J gene end by 4 bases; junction bases not matched to a gene: 6. This CDR3 comprises 15 residues. CDR3 DNA: TGTGCCAGCTCACCCAACTCGACAGGGTACAATGAGCAGTTCTTC. Amino acid sequence: CASSPNSTGYNEQFF.

This clone occurred once. The chain employs TRBV7-2 and TRBJ1-5; D is possibly TRBD1 (6 bases). Deletions cut 1 base from V and 3 bases from J, with 10 bases between. The CDR3 totals 15 residues. Germline V gene data show CDR1 as SGHTA and CDR2 as FQGNSA. The CDR3 reads CASSLDRALNQPQHF. CDR3 nucleotides: TGTGCCAGCAGCTTAGACAGGGCACTCAATCAGCCCCAGCATTTT.

To note about this clone: This sample includes further DNA sequences coding for the same CDR3. This chain connects TRBV7-2 to TRBJ1-1; D uncertain. The germline V gene encodes CDR1 SGHTA and CDR2 FQGNSA. The V and J ends lost 5 bases and 2 bases respectively, with 9 bases between them. The CDR3 loop spans 13 amino acids. The CDR3 nucleotides are TGTGCCAGCAGCCGGAGTCCCAACACTGAAGCTTTCTTT. It encodes CASSRSPNTEAFF.

The V and J genes are TRBV29-1 and TRBJ1-4; no clear D. V lost 3 bases and J 0 bases, leaving 11 bases between the germline ends. From germline, CDR1 is SQVTM and CDR2 ANQGSEA. The CDR3 covers 15 residues. DNA of the CDR3: TGCAGCGTTGAGGGCAGCCCCGCAACTAATGAAAAACTGTTTTTT. It translates to CSVEGSPATNEKLFF.

The J gene is TRBJ2-1, the V gene TRBV7-2; 8 positions agree with TRBD1. After removal of 5 bases from V and 9 bases from J, the junction contained 12 bases not matched to a gene. The germline V gene has CDR1 SGHTA and CDR2 FQGNSA. The CDR3 contains 15 residues. The CDR3 coding sequence is TGTGCCAGCAGCCCGATGGGACAGGATAGCGGTGAGCAGTTCTTC. Translating gives CASSPMGQDSGEQFF.

The chain recombines TRBV7-2 with TRBJ2-7; D possibly corresponds to TRBD1 (6 bases). This CDR3 region has 13 residues. CDR1 and CDR2 from the germline V gene are SGHTA and FQGNSA. V lost 5 bases to trimming and J lost 5 bases, with 13 bases between them. In DNA, the CDR3 is TGTGCCAGCAGCCCTCCGGGACACAACGAGCAGTACTTC. It yields the protein CASSPPGHNEQYF. Full variable domain (outside the CDR3, taken from reference TRBV7-2 and TRBJ2-7): GAGVSQSPSNKVTEKGKDVELRCDPISGHTALYWYRQSLGQGLEFLIYFQGNSAPDKSGLPSDRFSAERTGGSVSTLTIQRTQQEDSAVYLCASSPPGHNEQYFGPGTRLTVT.

This chain links TRBV27 with TRBJ1-2, with D possibly TRBD1 on 6 matching bases. Trimming shortened V by 4 bases and J by 3 bases, and 15 bases separated the two germline ends. This CDR3 region has 15 residues. CDR1 and CDR2 from the germline V gene are MNHEY and SMNVEV (reference sequence). The CDR3 DNA is TGTGCCAGCAGTTACCTGGGACACGGAGACTATGGCTACACCTTC. Translating gives CASSYLGHGDYGYTF.